This T cell receptor (beta chain) appears in the sequencing data of a study of blood T cells in healthy people across ages. This CDR3 contains 12 residues. Germline CDR1 SGHDT, CDR2 YYEEEE. Trimming at V came to 1 base and at J to 13 bases, leaving 5 bases not matched to a gene. A second PCR, run for about 7 to 12 cycles, used a sample-barcoded 5' primer plus a J-beta primer mix. TCRdb analysed the 5' RACE reads with MiXCR anew, one entry per CDR3 protein. This sample has 650,000 to 950,000 distinct CDR3 sequences, with 40% to 50% found just once. The sequenced sample was blood. This sequence joins TRBV5-6 and TRBJ2-1; TRBD2 aligns across 7 bases. This TCR was sampled from a man between 60 and 75 years old in good health. The CDR3 DNA sequence: TGTGCCAGCAGCTTGTCTTGGGGGGGACAGTTCTTC. The encoded protein is CASSLSWGGQFF. The whole variable domain, remainder taken from reference TRBV5-6 and TRBJ2-1, is DAGVTQSPTHLIKTRGQQVTLRCSPKSGHDTVSWYQQALGQGPQFIFQYYEEEERQRGNFPDRFSGHQFPNYSSELNVNALLLGDSALYLCASSLSWGGQFFGPGTRLTVL.